This TCR beta chain is from a study of monozygotic twins with inflammatory bowel disease. General study points: Fewer clonotypes were shared with others by IBD patients than by healthy twins, especially with disease activity. Discrimination among different T cell subtypes was not achievable.

Germline CDR1 and CDR2: SEHNR and FQNEAQ (reference sequence). This CDR3 has 14 amino acids. Samples each yielded cDNA through eight separate reactions. Reanalyzing the 5' RACE reads, TCRdb keeps one entry per CDR3 protein, without DNA. This specimen shows just over 300,000 distinct CDR3 sequences; the ten leading clones hold 5% to 6%. With respect to this clonotype: Its antigen is currently unknown.

This rearrangement joins TRBV7-9 to TRBJ2-1; the D gene TCRdb calls, TRBD1, cannot be checked with no DNA. The sequence came from a human donor with ulcerative colitis or Crohn's disease, or a healthy co-twin of an affected twin (not recorded which). Source material: blood. The CDR3: CASSLDRAHNEQFF.